These 32 T cell receptor beta chains were all obtained from the same sample, sequenced in a study of Tregs in tolerant kidney transplant recipients. The method was immunoSEQ multiplex PCR; TCRdb's version includes in-frame clones alone and lacks a portion of them. Counted here are approximately 260,000 clones, 80% to 85% occurring once; the ten biggest clones make up 0.64%. The sample taken for sequencing was CD4+ T cells from blood. Receptors were obtained from a human donor in good health.

This chain uses TRBV6-1 with TRBJ1-6; TRBD1 matches at 7 bases. This CDR3 has 15 residues. Germline CDR1 reads MNHNS; CDR2 reads SASEGT. V was clipped by 4 bases and J by 3 bases; unmatched bases: 3. The CDR3 reads CASSGAGGYNSPLHF. In DNA form, the CDR3 reads TGTGCCAGCAGTGGTGCAGGGGGCTATAATTCACCCCTCCACTTT.

Concerning this clone itself: Mismatch with germline at one junction end may stem from a read error. Other DNA sequences of this sample code for an identical CDR3. The chain carries TRBV9 and TRBJ2-3; D perhaps matches TRBD2 (5 bases). CDR1 SGDLS and CDR2 YYNGEE come from the germline V gene. CDR3 length equals 15 residues. CDR3 nucleotide sequence: TGTGCCAGCAGTGTAGGAGCGGTGGGCACAGATACGCAGTATTTT. It codes for CASSVGAVGTDTQYF.

This chain uses TRBV30 with TRBJ1-2; D is ambiguous. CDR1 is GTSNPN and CDR2 is SVGIG in the germline V gene (reference sequence). This CDR3 has 15 amino acids. Trimming removed 1 base from V and 8 bases from J, with 20 bases in between. This CDR3 reads CAWSAPGIIIVGYTF. DNA for the CDR3: TGTGCCTGGAGTGCCCCCGGGATAATTATTGTCGGCTACACCTTC.

The chain links TRBV27 to TRBJ2-3, with 8 nucleotides matching TRBD2. The CDR3 is made up of 13 amino acids. CDR1 is MNHEY, CDR2 SMNVEV, per germline (reference sequence). The junction had 4 bases not matched to a gene; V was cut back by 3 bases and J by 8 bases. As DNA, the CDR3 is TGTGCCAGCAGTTTCGGGGGGGAAGGTACGCAGTATTTT. It specifies CASSFGGEGTQYF.

The rearrangement joins TRBV29-1 to TRBJ2-3; TRBD2 matches 9 bases. J was trimmed by 5 bases and V by 5 bases; bases with no gene match: 8. The CDR3 has 14 residues. CDR1 and CDR2 (germline): SQVTM, ANQGSEA. CDR3 sequence reads: CSVPQRGAGDTQYF. CDR3 bases: TGCAGCGTTCCCCAGCGGGGGGCAGGAGATACGCAGTATTTT.

V gene TRBV6-5 combines with J gene TRBJ2-3; 9 nucleotides match TRBD2. The V gene end was trimmed by 4 bases and the J gene end by 1 base; junction bases not matched to a gene: 6. The CDR3 spans 16 residues. Per the germline V gene, CDR1 is MNHEY and CDR2 is SVGAGI. In nucleotides, the CDR3 is TGTGCCAGCAGTTCTAAGCGGGGGGCCGGCACAGATACGCAGTATTTT. It yields the protein CASSSKRGAGTDTQYF.

V is TRBV7-2 and J is TRBJ1-2; 7 bases are shared with TRBD1. Looked up from germline, CDR1 is SGHTA and CDR2 is FQGNSA. Losses at the gene ends were 6 bases for V and 8 bases for J; bases not matched to a gene: 9. The CDR3 extends over 13 amino acids. CDR3 nucleotides: TGTGCCAGCAGTCCAACAGGGGTTCGGGGCTACACCTTC. It translates to CASSPTGVRGYTF.

In its sample, this clone was seen a few times. The V and J genes are TRBV19 and TRBJ2-7, with 10 bases aligning to TRBD2. CDR1 is LNHDA and CDR2 is SQIVND in the germline V gene (reference sequence). With 6 bases clipped from V and 2 bases from J, the junction kept 4 bases outside the gene matches. The CDR3 runs 14 residues. The CDR3 sequence: CASSRTSGTYEQYF. DNA of the CDR3: TGTGCCAGTAGCAGGACTAGCGGAACCTACGAGCAGTACTTC. Full variable domain (outside the CDR3, taken from reference TRBV19 and TRBJ2-7): DGGITQSPKYLFRKEGQNVTLSCEQNLNHDAMYWYRQDPGQGLRLIYYSQIVNDFQKGDIAEGYSVSREKKESFPLTVTSAQKNPTAFYLCASSRTSGTYEQYFGPGTRLTVT.

The rearrangement joins TRBV7-3 to TRBJ2-5; 9 nucleotides align to TRBD1. Germline CDR1 and CDR2: SGHTA and FQGTGA. With 3 bases clipped from V and 5 bases from J, the junction kept 1 base outside the gene matches. The CDR3 length is 13 residues. The DNA for the CDR3 is TGTGCCAGCAGCTTCGGACAGGGGGAGACCCAGTACTTC. Protein sequence: CASSFGQGETQYF.

V gene TRBV13 combines with J gene TRBJ1-1; possibly TRBD1 for D (6 bases). Between the trimmed V and J ends, which lost 8 bases and 0 bases, there was a span of 13 bases. This CDR3 has 14 amino acids. CDR1 PRHDT and CDR2 FYEKMQ come from the germline V gene (reference sequence). CDR3 nucleotides: TGTGCCAGCCGAGTGGGGGCAATGAACACTGAAGCTTTCTTT. Translated, it gives CASRVGAMNTEAFF.

V is TRBV5-1 and J is TRBJ2-7; 7 bases match TRBD1. The CDR3 is made up of 13 amino acids. The ends lost 9 bases at V and 0 bases at J; junction bases unmatched: 6. Germline V gene sequence: CDR1 SGHRS, CDR2 YFSETQ. The CDR3 nucleotides are TGCGCCAATCCGGACAGGAACTCCTACGAGCAGTACTTC. It encodes CANPDRNSYEQYF.

This clone was counted only a few times. The genes are TRBV6-4 and TRBJ2-1, with 11 bases lining up with TRBD2. The germline V gene encodes CDR1 MRHNA and CDR2 SNTAGT. V trimming: 0 bases; J trimming: 10 bases; junction bases outside the gene matches: 8. The CDR3 length is 16 residues. The CDR3: CASSDSGTSGPNEQFF. The CDR3 DNA sequence: TGTGCCAGCAGTGACTCGGGGACTAGCGGTCCCAACGAGCAGTTCTTC.

The genes are TRBV25-1 and TRBJ1-2; D is undetermined. Germline values: CDR1 MGHDK, CDR2 SYGVNS. Trimming left V 0 bases short and J 6 bases short, with 8 bases between. This CDR3 spans 13 amino acids. Here the CDR3 reads CASSEYIEDGYTF. As DNA, the CDR3 is TGTGCCAGCAGTGAATATATTGAGGATGGCTACACCTTC.

This chain connects TRBV2 to TRBJ1-5; D unclear. The germline gives CDR1 SNHLY, CDR2 FYNNEI. V dropped 0 bases and J dropped 1 base, with 10 bases sitting between them. This CDR3 region has 16 residues. CDR3 nucleotides: TGTGCCAGCAGTGAAGCGCTTCCCGTAAGCAATCAGCCCCAGCATTTT. Translated, it gives CASSEALPVSNQPQHF.

This chain uses TRBV30 with TRBJ1-3; D gene unclear. This CDR3 contains 12 residues. V dropped 6 bases and J dropped 2 bases, with 8 bases sitting between them. Germline CDR1 is GTSNPN and CDR2 is SVGIG (reference sequence). CDR3 sequence (DNA): TGTGCCTGTAGCTGGACTGGAAACACCATATATTTT. As protein: CACSWTGNTIYF.

V gene TRBV5-4 combines with J gene TRBJ2-2, with 10 positions matching TRBD1. The CDR3 sequence is 17 residues long. V shed 6 bases, J shed 7 bases, and the junction held 15 bases outside the gene matches. CDR1 and CDR2 from the germline V gene are SGHNT and YYREEE (reference sequence). The CDR3 sequence: CASTPIAPGQGNGELFF. The CDR3 DNA follows: TGTGCCAGCACCCCCATCGCACCGGGACAGGGGAACGGGGAGCTGTTTTTT. The whole variable domain, remainder taken from reference TRBV5-4 and TRBJ2-2, is ETGVTQSPTHLIKTRGQQVTLRCSSQSGHNTVSWYQQALGQGPQFIFQYYREEENGRGNFPPRFSGLQFPNYSSELNVNALELDDSALYLCASTPIAPGQGNGELFFGEGSRLTVL.

This sequence joins TRBV28 and TRBJ1-5; no clear D. Trimming left V 5 bases short and J 7 bases short, with 9 bases between. Germline loops: CDR1 MDHEN, CDR2 SYDVKM. The CDR3 extends over 12 amino acids. The CDR3 is CASSPYQQPQHF. In DNA, the CDR3 is TGTGCCAGCAGTCCGTACCAACAGCCCCAGCATTTT.

A few counts support this clone. V usage is TRBV5-4 and J usage is TRBJ1-4, with a weak D call TRBD1 (6 bases). Germline V lookup: CDR1 SGHNT, CDR2 YYREEE (reference sequence). The CDR3 is made up of 14 amino acids. Trimming took 4 bases from V and 6 from J, leaving 13 bases between them. The CDR3 DNA reads TGTGCCAGCAGCGAGACAGGATTGGATGAAAAACTGTTTTTT. It encodes CASSETGLDEKLFF. Complete variable domain (other parts from reference TRBV5-4 and TRBJ1-4): ETGVTQSPTHLIKTRGQQVTLRCSSQSGHNTVSWYQQALGQGPQFIFQYYREEENGRGNFPPRFSGLQFPNYSSELNVNALELDDSALYLCASSETGLDEKLFFGSGTQLSVL.

This sequence joins TRBV5-6 and TRBJ2-7; 8 bases line up with TRBD1. Per germline, CDR1 SGHDT and CDR2 YYEEEE. This CDR3 is 14 amino acids long. Germline trimming cut 5 bases from V and 0 bases from J; bases unmatched to any gene: 4. The CDR3 region is CASSTGGSSYEQYF. The CDR3 bases are TGTGCCAGCAGTACAGGGGGAAGCTCCTACGAGCAGTACTTC.

This clone has just a few counts. This rearrangement joins TRBV2 to TRBJ1-3; D not certain. Germline CDR1 SNHLY, CDR2 FYNNEI. This CDR3 contains 13 residues. Between the trimmed V and J ends, which lost 4 bases and 4 bases, there was a span of 8 bases. CDR3 in DNA: TGTGCCAGCAGTGCGGCGGGGGGAAACACCATATATTTT. It encodes CASSAAGGNTIYF.

This chain connects TRBV5-1 to TRBJ1-2, with D perhaps TRBD1 (5 bases). The V gene lost 4 bases and the J gene lost 8 bases, with 27 bases spanning the gap. Germline loops: CDR1 SGHRS, CDR2 YFSETQ. There are 17 residues in the CDR3. The CDR3 loop reads CASSPDPGRQTTQGYTF. CDR3 bases: TGCGCCAGCAGCCCCGACCCGGGACGGCAGACTACCCAAGGCTACACCTTC.

V is TRBV29-1 and J is TRBJ1-1, with D maybe TRBD1 (5 bases). Germline V lookup: CDR1 SQVTM, CDR2 ANQGSEA. The germline V and J ends were trimmed by 7 bases and 0 bases, with 12 bases remaining between them. The CDR3 is 13 residues long. The CDR3 protein is CSATVGLNTEAFF. The CDR3, as DNA: TGCAGCGCGACAGTGGGGTTGAACACTGAAGCTTTCTTT.

The genes are TRBV30 and TRBJ1-4, with D possibly being TRBD1 (5 bases). The ends were cut back, 0 bases at V and 0 bases at J, with 14 bases in the middle. Germline lookup yields CDR1 GTSNPN and CDR2 SVGIG (reference sequence). This CDR3 contains 17 residues. This CDR3 is CAWSVKGVSATNEKLFF. Here the CDR3 DNA reads TGTGCCTGGAGTGTAAAAGGGGTTTCTGCAACTAATGAAAAACTGTTTTTT. The variable domain in full, completed from reference TRBV30 and TRBJ1-4, reads SQTIHQWPATLVQPVGSPLSLECTVEGTSNPNLYWYRQAAGRGLQLLFYSVGIGQISSEVPQNLSASRPQDRQFILSSKKLLLSDSGFYLCAWSVKGVSATNEKLFFGSGTQLSVL.

This clone was seen a handful of times. The V call is TRBV18, the J call TRBJ2-7; 10 positions agree with TRBD2. The V and J ends lost 3 bases and 0 bases, in that order; junction bases with no gene match: 2. This CDR3 has 15 amino acids. Germline V lookup: CDR1 KGHSH, CDR2 LQKENI. The CDR3 reads CASSPLAGASYEQYF. The CDR3 nucleotides read TGTGCCAGCTCACCTCTAGCGGGAGCCTCCTACGAGCAGTACTTC. Full variable domain (remainder filled in from reference TRBV18 and TRBJ2-7): NAGVMQNPRHLVRRRGQEARLRCSPMKGHSHVYWYRQLPEEGLKFMVYLQKENIIDESGMPKERFSAEFPKEGPSILRIQQVVRGDSAAYFCASSPLAGASYEQYFGPGTRLTVT.

This clone was seen only a few times. The rearrangement joins TRBV7-9 to TRBJ1-2, with TRBD1 as a possible D gene (5 bases). Germline values: CDR1 SEHNR, CDR2 FQNEAQ (reference sequence). The CDR3 runs to 13 residues. Trimming took off 3 bases at V and 7 bases at J, with 12 bases between the two ends. The CDR3, as DNA: TGTGCCAGCAGCTTGGGCGGACACGGTGGCTACACCTTC. Translated, it gives CASSLGGHGGYTF. The full variable domain, in which reference TRBV7-9 and TRBJ1-2 provide the parts outside the CDR3, is DTGVSQNPRHKITKRGQNVTFRCDPISEHNRLYWYRQTLGQGPEFLTYFQNEAQLEKSRLLSDRFSAERPKGSFSTLEIQRTEQGDSAMYLCASSLGGHGGYTFGSGTRLTVV.

Here the CDR3 reads CASASVGTYEQYF. The DNA for the CDR3 is TGTGCCAGCGCCTCGGTAGGAACCTACGAGCAGTACTTC. This chain links TRBV6-6 with TRBJ2-7; D gene ambiguous. From germline, CDR1 is MNHNY and CDR2 SVGAGI (reference sequence). The CDR3 has 13 amino acids. Trimming stripped 8 bases from V and 2 bases from J, with 13 bases between.

The chain couples TRBV25-1 to TRBJ2-5; D unclear. Germline loops: CDR1 MGHDK, CDR2 SYGVNS. V dropped 4 bases and J dropped 4 bases, with 22 bases sitting between them. The CDR3 extends over 17 amino acids. The CDR3 region has the DNA TGTGCCAGCAGTGTAATTAATCGTAAGGCCACAACAGAGACCCAGTACTTC. This translates into CASSVINRKATTETQYF. Full variable domain (outside the CDR3, taken from reference TRBV25-1 and TRBJ2-5): EADIYQTPRYLVIGTGKKITLECSQTMGHDKMYWYQQDPGMELHLIHYSYGVNSTEKGDLSSESTVSRIRTEHFPLTLESARPSHTSQYLCASSVINRKATTETQYFGPGTRLLVL.

The chain has TRBV7-2 and TRBJ2-3, with unresolved D. Germline lookup yields CDR1 SGHTA and CDR2 FQGNSA. The CDR3 spans 14 residues. V was shortened by 4 bases and J by 2 bases, with 10 bases between the two germline ends. Here the CDR3 DNA reads TGTGCCAGCAGCTCTGGGTCTTTCACAGATACGCAGTATTTT. This gives the protein CASSSGSFTDTQYF. Together with reference TRBV7-2 and TRBJ2-3, the CDR3 gives the full variable domain: GAGVSQSPSNKVTEKGKDVELRCDPISGHTALYWYRQSLGQGLEFLIYFQGNSAPDKSGLPSDRFSAERTGGSVSTLTIQRTQQEDSAVYLCASSSGSFTDTQYFGPGTRLTVL.

J is TRBJ1-6 and V is TRBV5-1; D is unclear. Trimming stripped 2 bases from V and 0 bases from J, with 6 bases between. Germline assignment: CDR1 SGHRS and CDR2 YFSETQ. CDR3 length: 15 amino acids. The CDR3 bases are TGCGCCAGCAGCTTTGGGAGCTCCTATAATTCACCCCTCCACTTT. This encodes CASSFGSSYNSPLHF. Using reference TRBV5-1 and TRBJ1-6 for the parts outside the CDR3, the full variable domain is KAGVTQTPRYLIKTRGQQVTLSCSPISGHRSVSWYQQTPGQGLQFLFEYFSETQRNKGNFPGRFSGRQFSNSRSEMNVSTLELGDSALYLCASSFGSSYNSPLHFGNGTRLTVT.

CDR3: CASSQPRDGPDTQYF. The CDR3 bases are TGCGCCAGCAGCCAACCCAGGGATGGCCCAGATACGCAGTATTTT. This rearrangement joins TRBV4-1 to TRBJ2-3, with D possibly TRBD1 on 5 matching bases. CDR1 and CDR2 from the germline V gene are MGHRA and YSYEKL. V lost 2 bases and J lost 4, with 13 bases in between. The CDR3 is 15 amino acids.

The chain links TRBV27 to TRBJ2-3; D might be TRBD2 (6 bases). The CDR3 spans 18 residues. The V end lost 6 bases, the J end lost 2 bases, and 24 bases lay between the germline ends. From germline, CDR1 is MNHEY and CDR2 SMNVEV (reference sequence). CDR3 in amino acids: CASSSPLRGYSNTDTQYF. The CDR3 DNA follows: TGTGCCAGCAGCTCACCCCTCCGGGGGTATTCCAACACAGATACGCAGTATTTT.

The rearrangement joins TRBV5-1 to TRBJ2-1; TRBD2 aligns across 8 bases. CDR1 and CDR2 (germline): SGHRS, YFSETQ. J was trimmed by 9 bases and V by 4 bases; bases with no gene match: 18. The CDR3 covers 17 residues. CDR3 protein: CASSPDGRAGAGGEQFF. In nucleotides, the CDR3 is TGCGCCAGCAGCCCGGACGGGAGGGCTGGGGCGGGTGGTGAGCAGTTCTTC.